The clone carrying this T cell receptor beta chain occurred many times. No antigen is known for it. These data come from a study of T-cell reconstitution after alpha-beta-depleted transplantation in children. Broader study findings: From surviving recipient T cells and thymic progenitors came the high day-60 TCRbeta diversity observed in some patients. Reported findings indicate that, about two months after transplant, alpha-beta T cells came from several hundred expanded clones, which were derived from non-depleted graft cells. When one year had passed after transplant, most T-cell counts and diversity came from newly produced T cells.

V lost 7 bases, J lost 1 base, and 11 bases lay in between. This CDR3 spans 13 amino acids. Germline CDR1 SGHRS, CDR2 YFSETQ. Unique molecular identifiers were incorporated into the prepared TCRbeta library. TCRdb called the PCR reads again in MiXCR, with one record for every CDR3 protein. The table records approximately 190,000 distinct CDR3 sequences, about 6% of them present only once. The rearrangement uses TRBV5-1 and TRBJ2-5, with a weak D call TRBD2 (5 bases). This material consisted of PBMCs, taken before TCRalphabeta/CD19-depleted stem cell transplant. The clonotype comes from a girl under three years old with combined immunodeficiency, due to receive a stem cell transplant. CDR3 protein: CASCMAGQETQYF. Written as DNA, the CDR3 is TGCGCCAGCTGCATGGCGGGCCAAGAGACCCAGTACTTC.